This T cell receptor beta chain derives from a study of cytomegalovirus exposure and HLA in healthy donors. Whole-study context: Ancestry clustering placed more than 65% of under 450 genotyped donors in the Caucasian-associated cluster.

PCR involved 60 Vbeta and 13 Jbeta primers. TCRdb's copy holds only in-frame clones and misses some; the assay was immunoSEQ multiplex PCR. The sample lists about 200,000 clones, around four fifths occurring once. The V gene's germline CDR1 is LNHDA and CDR2 SQIVND (reference sequence). V lost 4 bases and J lost 2; bases outside the gene matches: 0. The CDR3 has 14 residues. About this clone: Its antigen is still unknown.

Study conclusions and caveats: The records held CMV serostatus as the only immune exposure information. Previous analysis showed most TCR beta V segments were productive about 87% or about 30% of the time. It was assumed in the presence/absence analyses that sequencing depth was roughly uniform across donors.

This clonotype was sampled from a boy younger than 10 in good health and CMV-seronegative. The chain employs TRBV19 and TRBJ2-1; TRBD2 agrees at 9 bases. The source material was PBMCs. CDR3 in amino acids: CASSSGRAYNEQFF. The CDR3 nucleotides are TGTGCCAGTAGTAGCGGGAGGGCCTACAATGAGCAGTTCTTC.